This T cell receptor (beta chain) was sequenced during a study of shared clonotypes between healthy human individuals. Whole-study results and caveats: Only a few donors were included, so the genetic and exposure-history diversity represented was limited.

As concerns this clone: Antigen specificity is unknown.

The CDR3 runs to 14 residues. V lost 2 bases to trimming and J lost 5 bases, with 13 bases between them. CDR1 and CDR2 (germline): SGHTA, FQGTGA. Donors, healthy HIV-negative adults, lacked recent acute infections or vaccinations. A CD45RA+ naive subset and a CD45RA-negative memory subset were split from CD4+ cells. Measured with immunoSEQ multiplex PCR; TCRdb has only the in-frame clones, and not every one. The data contain approximately 2,300,000 clones, roughly 90% of them singletons. The source of this sequence is a man aged 18 to 35 in good health. Some clones in this sample may be carry-over from other donors' samples. The gene calls are TRBV7-3 and TRBJ2-7, with D possibly TRBD1 on 5 matching bases. Sequencing was performed on naive CD4+ T cells from PBMCs. Subset described: CD45RA+ positively selected. The CDR3 sequence is CASSLDGAFNEQYF. As DNA, the CDR3 is TGTGCCAGCAGCTTAGATGGGGCGTTTAACGAGCAGTACTTC.